The T cell receptor beta chain described here comes from a study of cytomegalovirus exposure and HLA in healthy donors. Study-level findings and limits: TCR beta chains numbering some 160 were designated cytomegalovirus-associated.

The PCR made use of 60 Vbeta and 13 Jbeta primers. Sequencing was performed with immunoSEQ multiplex PCR; in TCRdb, only in-frame clones are kept and a portion is missing. Here the sample spans 200,000 to 250,000 clones, about 79% being singletons. With 6 bases removed from V and 8 bases from J, the gap between germline ends came to 14 bases. CDR1 and CDR2 (germline): KGHSH, LQKENI. This CDR3 comprises 14 residues. Concerning this clone: The target antigen is unknown.

This clonotype was obtained from a man aged 18 to 29 in good health and CMV-seronegative. Material for sequencing was PBMCs. The chain recombines TRBV18 with TRBJ1-6; D remains unclear. The CDR3 region has the DNA TGTGCCAGCTCTCCCGAGTCTAGGCATTCACCCCTCCACTTT. This gives the protein CASSPESRHSPLHF. Based on the CDR3 plus reference TRBV18 and TRBJ1-6, the full variable domain is NAGVMQNPRHLVRRRGQEARLRCSPMKGHSHVYWYRQLPEEGLKFMVYLQKENIIDESGMPKERFSAEFPKEGPSILRIQQVVRGDSAAYFCASSPESRHSPLHFGNGTRLTVT.